This TCR beta chain is drawn from a study of cytomegalovirus exposure and HLA in healthy donors. At the level of the study: Among 150 million to 200 million T cells, an earlier analysis found around 100 million unique TCR beta sequences. Whole-study findings and limits: In a later analysis, DRB1 alleles had the most associated TCRs; HLA-C alleles the fewest. Under 20,000 TCR beta sequences were associated with HLA alleles at 0.05 false discovery rate in a later analysis.

As for this clone: Antigen: not known.

PCR primers comprised 60 Vbeta and 13 Jbeta primers. TCRdb's table, derived via immunoSEQ multiplex PCR, lists solely in-frame clones and lacks some. The table has roughly 95,000 clones, 82% seen once. The TCR was taken from a man aged 25-40 years in good health and CMV-seropositive. The sample comprised PBMCs.

The CDR3 sequence: CASSFYFDTQYF. The DNA of the CDR3 is TGTGCCAGCAGCTTCTATTTCGATACGCAGTATTTT. This chain connects TRBV7-2 to TRBJ2-3; D gene uncertain. CDR1 SGHTA and CDR2 FQGNSA come from the germline V gene. The CDR3 consists of 12 residues. V dropped 3 bases and J dropped 6 bases, with 7 bases sitting between them.